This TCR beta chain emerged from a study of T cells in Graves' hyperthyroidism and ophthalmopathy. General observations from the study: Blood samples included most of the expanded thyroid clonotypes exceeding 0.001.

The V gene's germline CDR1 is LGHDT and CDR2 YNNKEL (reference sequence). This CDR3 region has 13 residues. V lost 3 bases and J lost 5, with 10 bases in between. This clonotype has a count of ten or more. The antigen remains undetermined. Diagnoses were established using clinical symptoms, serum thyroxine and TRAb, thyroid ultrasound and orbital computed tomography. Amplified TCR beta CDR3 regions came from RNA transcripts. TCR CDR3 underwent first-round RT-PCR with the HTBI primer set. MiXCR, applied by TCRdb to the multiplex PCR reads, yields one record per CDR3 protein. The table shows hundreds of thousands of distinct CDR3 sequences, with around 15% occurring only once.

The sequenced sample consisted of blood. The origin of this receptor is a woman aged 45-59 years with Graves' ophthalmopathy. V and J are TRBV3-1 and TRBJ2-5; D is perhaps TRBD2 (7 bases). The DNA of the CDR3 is TGTGCCAGCAGCCAGGAGGGGGGGGAGACCCAGTACTTC. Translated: CASSQEGGETQYF.